This T cell receptor beta chain appears in the sequencing data of a study of vaccination effects on CD4 cells after COVID-19 (dated by TCRdb to between 2021 and 2024). Notes on the research overall: Each participant received two doses of an mRNA SARS-CoV-2 vaccine, either BNT162b2 or mRNA-1273. The study compared SARS-CoV-2 spike-specific CD4+ TCR repertoires before and after mRNA vaccination in COVID-19 convalescent patients and infection-naive vaccine recipients. Pre-vaccine samples were collected from a couple of convalescent patients 16 days and one week before the first dose, corresponding to 142 and 148 days after COVID-19 diagnosis. Altogether, nine to ten COVID-19 convalescent patients and 4 SARS-CoV-2-naive healthy vaccine recipients made up the full study. Cultures from other donors in the study were sequenced with the Oncomine TCR Beta short-read assay on an Illumina iSeq 100. Study-wide findings and limitations: The study was limited by a small number of convalescent patients, and early post-infection timepoints were lacking. Among convalescent patients, the spike-reactive repertoire after vaccination was made up mainly of new vaccine-induced clones that were largely distinct from the clones induced by infection. Marked clonal contraction was observed in both infection-induced and vaccine-induced clones at late post-vaccination timepoints, consistent with waning T cell responses.

CDR1 SGDLS and CDR2 YYNGEE were looked up in the germline V gene. The cysteine opens and the phenylalanine closes a CDR3 of 13 amino acids. Only the CDR3 DNA is retained, 39 bases long and in frame from the first base. V drops 0 bases and J drops 4 bases, leaving 8 bases in between. Libraries were built with the immunoSEQ multiplex PCR assay. DNA from the cultured and isolated CD4+ T cells underwent TCR beta CDR3 sequencing. On the authors' methods: The analysis removed non-productive TCR sequences, trimmed reads to the CDR3 region, and retained only CDR3s that were 7 or more amino acids long. Antigen-specific clonotypes were identified using the MANAFEST web app by comparison of expansion in peptide wells against reference cultures. To count as positive, a clone had to show expansion at FDR<0.05 compared with the reference and with all other wells, an odds ratio above 5, and a frequency above 0.1% in two replicate wells. A clonotype was called cross-reactive if it was significantly expanded both in SARS-CoV-2 spike wells and in at least one common cold coronavirus spike condition. CDR3 similarity was assessed by Levenshtein distance using the stringdist R package, and unrooted trees were constructed with ape in R 3.6.1. TCRdb provides this immuneACCESS table in a form limited to in-frame rearrangements. Some clones are lacking; in checked studies, under half of them reflect an unresolved V gene, and why the rest are absent is not known. V, J and clone size derive from that table, while D and trimming were established from the DNA sequence. This sample comprises about 37,000 clones, over 60% of them detected only once. The ten largest clonotypes hold 33% of the sample.

In the ViraFEST assay, PBMC were stimulated with viral peptide pools, and TCR sequencing was then used to find antigen-specific CD4+ T cell clonotypes based on their expansion. After roughly 11 days of culture, CD4+ T cells were isolated with the EasySep CD4+ T cell isolation kit. PCR-confirmed SARS-CoV-2 infection had occurred in convalescent patients between March and December 2020, before the Alpha, Beta and Delta variants emerged in the United States. Each well held two million PBMC cultured in IMDM containing roughly 5% human AB serum, 8 to 10 IU/ml IL-2 and gentamicin, along with around 11 ug/ml peptides. Half of the culture medium was replaced with fresh IL-2-containing medium on days 3 and 7. Unless noted otherwise, every peptide stimulation condition was cultured in triplicate wells. Using Ficoll-Paque Plus gradient centrifugation, PBMC were separated from whole blood and then either used fresh or cryopreserved at -140C. Genomic DNA was extracted from cultured CD4+ T cells with the QIAamp micro DNA kit.

This clone appeared a few times. The antigen this receptor binds is unknown. Per-nucleotide qualities are absent, and no much larger clonotype sits a single base away. The clonotype was recovered from a human donor who had a prior SARS-CoV-2 infection. The V and J segments used are TRBV9 and TRBJ2-7, with the D gene call left open. Sequenced here: CD4+ T cells from PBMCs cultured with a peptide pool, sampled before COVID-19 vaccination. Here the CDR3 is given as CASSVDPAYEQYF. The DNA reads as follows: TGTGCCAGCAGCGTAGACCCCGCTTACGAGCAGTACTTC.